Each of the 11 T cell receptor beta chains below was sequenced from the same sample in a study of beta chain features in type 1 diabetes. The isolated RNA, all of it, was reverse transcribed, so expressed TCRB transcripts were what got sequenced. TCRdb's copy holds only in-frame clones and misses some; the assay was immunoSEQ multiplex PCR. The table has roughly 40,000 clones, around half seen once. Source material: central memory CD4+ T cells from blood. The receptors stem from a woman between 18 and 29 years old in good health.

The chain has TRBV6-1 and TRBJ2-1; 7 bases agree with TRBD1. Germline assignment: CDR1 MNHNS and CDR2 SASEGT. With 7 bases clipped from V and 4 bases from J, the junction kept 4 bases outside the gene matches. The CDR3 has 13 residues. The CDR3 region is CASTRDRYNEQFF. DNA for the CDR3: TGTGCCAGCACCCGGGACAGATACAATGAGCAGTTCTTC.

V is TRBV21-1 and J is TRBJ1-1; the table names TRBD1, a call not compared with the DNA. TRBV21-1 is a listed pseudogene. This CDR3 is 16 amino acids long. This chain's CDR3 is CAPKGGDRAWSTEAFF. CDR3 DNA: TGTGCCCCAAAGGGGGGGGACAGGGCTTGGAGCACTGAAGCTTTCTTT.

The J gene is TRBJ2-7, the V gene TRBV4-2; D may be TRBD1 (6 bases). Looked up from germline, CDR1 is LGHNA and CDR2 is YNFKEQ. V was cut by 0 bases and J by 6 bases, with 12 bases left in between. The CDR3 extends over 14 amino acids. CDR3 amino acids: CASSQDMTGFEQYF. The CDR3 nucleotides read TGTGCCAGCAGCCAAGACATGACAGGCTTCGAGCAGTACTTC.

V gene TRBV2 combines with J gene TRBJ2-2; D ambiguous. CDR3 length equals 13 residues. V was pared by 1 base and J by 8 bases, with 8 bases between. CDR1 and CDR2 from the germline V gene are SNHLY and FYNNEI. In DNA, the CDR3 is TGTGCCAGCAGTGAAGGGCAGGTGGGGGAGCTGTTTTTT. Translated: CASSEGQVGELFF.

CDR3 coding DNA: TGCGCCAGCAGCTTGGAAGGGGTAACCACAGATACGCAGTATTTT. This sequence encodes CASSLEGVTTDTQYF. The chain links TRBV5-1 to TRBJ2-3; D might be TRBD1 (5 bases). Germline loops: CDR1 SGHRS, CDR2 YFSETQ. The germline V and J ends were trimmed by 0 bases and 2 bases, with 10 bases remaining between them. CDR3 size: 15 residues.

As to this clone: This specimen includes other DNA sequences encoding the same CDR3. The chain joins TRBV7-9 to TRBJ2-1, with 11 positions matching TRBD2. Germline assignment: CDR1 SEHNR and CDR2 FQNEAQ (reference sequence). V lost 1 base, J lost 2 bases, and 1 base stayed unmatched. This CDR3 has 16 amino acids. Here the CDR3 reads CASSLGLAGTYNEQFF. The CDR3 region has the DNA TGTGCCAGCAGCTTAGGACTAGCGGGAACCTACAATGAGCAGTTCTTC.

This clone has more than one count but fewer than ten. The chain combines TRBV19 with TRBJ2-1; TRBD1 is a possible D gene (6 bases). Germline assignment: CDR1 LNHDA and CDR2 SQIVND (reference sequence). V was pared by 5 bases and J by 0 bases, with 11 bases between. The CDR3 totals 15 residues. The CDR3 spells CASSVDRLSYNEQFF. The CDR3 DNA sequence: TGTGCCAGTAGTGTCGACAGGCTCTCCTACAATGAGCAGTTCTTC.

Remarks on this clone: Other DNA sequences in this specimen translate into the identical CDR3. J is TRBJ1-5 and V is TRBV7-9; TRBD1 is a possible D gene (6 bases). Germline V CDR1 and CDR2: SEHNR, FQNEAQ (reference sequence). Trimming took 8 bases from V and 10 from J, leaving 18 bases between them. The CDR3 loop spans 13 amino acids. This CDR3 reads CASGGGGQTPQHF. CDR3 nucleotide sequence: TGTGCCAGCGGCGGGGGGGGGCAAACTCCCCAGCATTTT.

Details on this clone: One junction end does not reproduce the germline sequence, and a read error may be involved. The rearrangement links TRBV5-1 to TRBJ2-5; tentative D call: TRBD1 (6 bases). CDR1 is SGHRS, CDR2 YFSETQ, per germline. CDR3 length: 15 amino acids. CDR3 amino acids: CASSLFSGAGETLYF. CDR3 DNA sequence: TGCGCCAGCAGCTTGTTTTCCGGGGCAGGGGAGACCCTGTACTTC.

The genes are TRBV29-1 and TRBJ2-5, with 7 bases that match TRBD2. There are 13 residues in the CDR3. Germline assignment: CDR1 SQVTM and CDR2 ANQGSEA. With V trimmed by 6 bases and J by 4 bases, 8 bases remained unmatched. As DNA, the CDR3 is TGCAGCGTAGCGGGGCTCGAGGGAGAGACCCAGTACTTC. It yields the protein CSVAGLEGETQYF.

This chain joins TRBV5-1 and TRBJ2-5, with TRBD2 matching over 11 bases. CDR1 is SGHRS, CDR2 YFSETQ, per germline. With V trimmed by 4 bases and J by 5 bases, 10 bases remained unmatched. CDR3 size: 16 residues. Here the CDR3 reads CASSPGALAGEETQYF. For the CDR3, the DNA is TGCGCCAGCAGCCCGGGGGCACTAGCGGGAGAGGAGACCCAGTACTTC.